This TCR beta chain emerged from a study of blood T cell repertoires in COVID-19. For the study at large: PBMCs, B-cell-depleted T cells, or T cells were the source of the cDNA or gDNA that made up the material.

The protocol was immunoSEQ multiplex PCR, while the TCRdb copy is restricted to in-frame clones and leaves out a portion. Of roughly 430,000 clones in the sample, 70% to 90% were seen once. All enrollees were about 18 to 89 years old and from approximately 25 US areas. This clone was observed once. V lost 5 bases, J lost 6 bases, and 10 bases lay in between. The CDR3 contains 14 residues. From germline, CDR1 is KGHDR and CDR2 SFDVKD. Sequencing input: PBMCs or T cells enriched from blood (not recorded which). The chain employs TRBV24-1 and TRBJ1-6; D remains unclear. This TCR was recovered from a young woman who had been exposed to COVID-19. The CDR3 DNA reads as TGTGCCACCAGTGCAACAGTACCTAATTCACCCCTCCACTTT. The encoded protein is CATSATVPNSPLHF.